The 16 T cell receptor beta chains below come from one sample, sequenced in a study of CD8 T cells in ankylosing spondylitis. Overall study findings and caveats: Characteristic, it appeared, of ankylosing spondylitis blood was a TCR beta motif of roughly 8 highly homologous variants.

Their specific antigens are unknown. TCRdb called the 5' RACE reads again in MiXCR, with one record for every CDR3 protein. The sample lists some 800,000 distinct CDR3 sequences, about an eighth occurring once. Sequenced: blood, either unsorted or a sorted T cell fraction (not recorded which). These receptors originate from a male donor with ankylosing spondylitis.

This clonotype was picked up a small number of times. This sequence joins TRBV4-2 and TRBJ2-6; 7 nucleotides line up with TRBD1. The germline gives CDR1 LGHNA, CDR2 YNFKEQ. This CDR3 has 18 amino acids. V lost 1 base, J lost 0 bases, and 6 bases stayed unmatched. The CDR3 protein is CASSQVWTGSSGANVLTF. CDR3 sequence (DNA): TGTGCCAGCAGCCAAGTTTGGACAGGAAGCTCTGGGGCCAACGTCCTGACTTTC.

About this clonotype: One junction end does not reproduce the germline sequence, and a read error may be involved. The rearrangement uses TRBV7-7 and TRBJ2-5, with 9 bases that match TRBD1. The CDR3 sequence is 14 residues long. CDR1 and CDR2 from the germline V gene are SSHAT and FNYEAQ (reference sequence). CDR3: CASSTDRGGETQYF. In DNA form, the CDR3 reads TGTGCTAGCAGCACGGACAGGGGTGGGGAGACCCAGTACTTC.

This clonotype was detected a few times. The J gene is TRBJ1-5, the V gene TRBV20-1, with D unclear. Germline V gene lookup returns CDR1 DFQATT and CDR2 SNEGSKA (reference sequence). Trimming took off 6 bases at V and 0 bases at J, with 9 bases between the two ends. The CDR3 extends over 13 amino acids. The CDR3 reads CSAQVASNQPQHF. The CDR3 nucleotides are TGCAGTGCCCAGGTGGCTAGCAATCAGCCCCAGCATTTT.

This clonotype was seen many times. This sequence joins TRBV12-3 or TRBV12-4 and TRBJ1-1; no firm D call. V was clipped by 1 base and J by 5 bases, with 14 bases between them. The CDR3 is 15 amino acids. The CDR3 is CASSLGASEGTEAFF. The DNA of the CDR3 is TGTGCCAGCAGTTTAGGGGCATCCGAGGGAACTGAAGCTTTCTTT.

The chain links TRBV10-3 to TRBJ1-2; D may be TRBD1 (6 bases). Germline V gene data show CDR1 as ENHRY and CDR2 as SYGVKD. Trimming cost V 5 bases and J 2 bases, with 18 bases left between them. The CDR3 is 16 amino acids. The CDR3, as DNA: TGTGCCATCAGTTCCCGCTCCACAGGGTTAAACTATGGCTACACCTTC. Translating it yields CAISSRSTGLNYGYTF.

This sequence joins TRBV4-1 and TRBJ1-2; D is perhaps TRBD1 (5 bases). From germline, CDR1 is MGHRA and CDR2 YSYEKL. V was pared by 1 base and J by 5 bases, with 11 bases between. CDR3 length: 14 residues. CDR3 residues: CASSQGGIQYGYTF. The CDR3 bases are TGCGCCAGCAGCCAAGGGGGGATTCAGTATGGCTACACCTTC.

This clonotype was seen ten or more times. The chain has TRBV6-5 and TRBJ2-5; 8 positions agree with TRBD1. From germline, CDR1 is MNHEY and CDR2 SVGAGI. The CDR3 loop spans 16 amino acids. J was trimmed by 2 bases and V by 0 bases; bases with no gene match: 5. In DNA, the CDR3 is TGTGCCAGCAGTTACTCGACAGGGGTGACACAAGAGACCCAGTACTTC. Translated, it gives CASSYSTGVTQETQYF.

V gene TRBV7-2 combines with J gene TRBJ2-3, with D uncertain. V was trimmed by 4 bases and J by 2 bases, leaving 7 bases between them. Germline assignment: CDR1 SGHTA and CDR2 FQGNSA. The CDR3 contains 13 residues. CDR3 nucleotide sequence: TGTGCCAGCAGCTCCCAAACCACAGATACGCAGTATTTT. Translation: CASSSQTTDTQYF.

In this sample, this clonotype turned up many times. The V gene is TRBV20-1, the J gene TRBJ2-5; 8 bases are shared with TRBD2. The CDR3 is made up of 14 amino acids. CDR1 and CDR2 from the germline V gene are DFQATT and SNEGSKA (reference sequence). V shed 5 bases, J shed 1 base, and the junction held 6 bases outside the gene matches. The CDR3 region is CSAPTGGGQETQYF. CDR3 DNA: TGCAGTGCTCCTACGGGAGGGGGCCAAGAGACCCAGTACTTC.

This chain links TRBV28 with TRBJ2-3; D gene ambiguous. Germline CDR1 is MDHEN and CDR2 is SYDVKM. This CDR3 has 13 residues. Trimming left V 1 base short and J 2 bases short, with 4 bases between. CDR3 loop: CASSLYNTDTQYF. The CDR3 region has the DNA TGTGCCAGCAGTTTATACAACACAGATACGCAGTATTTT.

This chain joins TRBV7-2 and TRBJ2-5; 11 bases line up with TRBD2. Germline values: CDR1 SGHTA, CDR2 FQGNSA. The CDR3 is 14 residues long. V trimming: 4 bases; J trimming: 4 bases; junction bases outside the gene matches: 2. CDR3: CASSSLAGGETQYF. The CDR3 bases are TGTGCCAGCAGCTCCCTAGCGGGGGGAGAGACCCAGTACTTC.

This clonotype has ten or more counts. V and J are TRBV7-2 and TRBJ2-7, with D tentatively TRBD1 or TRBD2 (6 bases each). The germline V and J ends were trimmed by 5 bases and 4 bases, with 15 bases remaining between them. The length of the CDR3 is 14 residues. Per germline, CDR1 SGHTA and CDR2 FQGNSA. CDR3 protein: CASSLIPGAYEQYF. CDR3 coding DNA: TGTGCCAGCAGCCTTATTCCGGGGGCATACGAGCAGTACTTC.

This clonotype was counted many times. This chain uses TRBV12-3 or TRBV12-4 with TRBJ1-5; no firm D call. CDR3 size: 14 residues. V shed 4 bases and J shed 4 bases, with 11 bases lying between them. The CDR3 DNA reads as TGTGCCAGCAGTTCCAGGACCCGGAATCAGCCCCAGCATTTT. Encoded protein: CASSSRTRNQPQHF.

This clonotype was recorded a few times. The V gene is TRBV7-2, the J gene TRBJ2-4; D unclear. This CDR3 comprises 12 residues. Trimming removed 5 bases from V and 10 bases from J, with 12 bases in between. Germline V gene data show CDR1 as SGHTA and CDR2 as FQGNSA. The CDR3: CASSPSRGIQYF. CDR3 DNA sequence: TGTGCCAGCAGCCCAAGCCGTGGTATTCAGTACTTC.

The chain is built from TRBV5-1 and TRBJ1-2; TRBD1 matches at 8 bases. This CDR3 spans 15 amino acids. V lost 0 bases and J lost 2; bases outside the gene matches: 3. Germline CDR1 SGHRS, CDR2 YFSETQ. The CDR3 here is CASSLDRGTNYGYTF. The CDR3 DNA reads TGCGCCAGCAGCTTGGACAGGGGGACCAACTATGGCTACACCTTC.

The chain combines TRBV13 with TRBJ2-1; tentative D call: TRBD2 (6 bases). Germline lookup yields CDR1 PRHDT and CDR2 FYEKMQ (reference sequence). Deletions cut 2 bases from V and 4 bases from J, with 12 bases between. This CDR3 region has 15 residues. The CDR3 loop reads CASSLIAVPYNEQFF. In nucleotides, the CDR3 is TGTGCCAGCAGCTTAATAGCGGTTCCTTACAATGAGCAGTTCTTC. Supplemented by reference TRBV13 and TRBJ2-1, the full variable domain reads AAGVIQSPRHLIKEKRETATLKCYPIPRHDTVYWYQQGPGQDPQFLISFYEKMQSDKGSIPDRFSAQQFSDYHSELNMSSLELGDSALYFCASSLIAVPYNEQFFGPGTRLTVL.